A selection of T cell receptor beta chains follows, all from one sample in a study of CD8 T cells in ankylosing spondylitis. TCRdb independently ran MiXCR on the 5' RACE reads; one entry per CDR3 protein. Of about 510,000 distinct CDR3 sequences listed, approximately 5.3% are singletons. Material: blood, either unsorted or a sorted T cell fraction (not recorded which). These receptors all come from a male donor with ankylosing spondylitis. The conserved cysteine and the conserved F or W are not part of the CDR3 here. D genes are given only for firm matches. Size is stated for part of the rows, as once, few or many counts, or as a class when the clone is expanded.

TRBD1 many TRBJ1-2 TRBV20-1 SALGQGPNYGYT
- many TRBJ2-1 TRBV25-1 ASRDSYRGEQF
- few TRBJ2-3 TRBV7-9 ASSLVGFTDTQY
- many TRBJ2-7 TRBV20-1 SASGQY
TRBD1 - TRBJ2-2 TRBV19 ASSLLQGAVTGELF
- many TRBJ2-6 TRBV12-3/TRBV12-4 ASSPVSSGANVLT
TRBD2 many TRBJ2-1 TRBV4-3 ASSQDASGNSYNEQF
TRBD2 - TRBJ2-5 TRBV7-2 ASSSRGGIETQY
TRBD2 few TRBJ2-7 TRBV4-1 ASSPRLAGGNEQY
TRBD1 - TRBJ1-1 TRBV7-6 ASSFPQGRDTEAF
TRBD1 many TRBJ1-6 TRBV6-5 ASSYHPDRGRTPLH
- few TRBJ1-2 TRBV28 ASSSGLAHGYT
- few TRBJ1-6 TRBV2 ASSALLNSPLH
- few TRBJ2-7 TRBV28 ASSWTGTSPYEQY
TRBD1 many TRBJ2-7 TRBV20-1 SARDTRTGNEQY
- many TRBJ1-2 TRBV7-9 ASSFLLGSYGYT
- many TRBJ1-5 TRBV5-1 ASSLDSSQPQH
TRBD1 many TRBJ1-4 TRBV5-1 ASSVVGQGGEKLF
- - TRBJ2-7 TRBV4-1 ASSQARLSYEQY
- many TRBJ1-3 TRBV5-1 ASSLAPQISGNTIY
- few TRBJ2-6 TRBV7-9 ASSLVGDGANVLT
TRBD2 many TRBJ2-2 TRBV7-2 ASSLVASGRSRGELF
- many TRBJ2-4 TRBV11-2 ASSLAGTDIQY
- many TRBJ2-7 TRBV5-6 ASSLEQYSYEQY
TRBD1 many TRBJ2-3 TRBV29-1 SAYTRGQGTDTQY
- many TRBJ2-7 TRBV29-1 SVVGGKYEQY
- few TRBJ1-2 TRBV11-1 ASSPSTPRSGYT
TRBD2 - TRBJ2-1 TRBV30 AWSVPPSGRYNEQF
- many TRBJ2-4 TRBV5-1 ASSLDKAKNIQY
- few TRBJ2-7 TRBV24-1 ATFDGRTQY
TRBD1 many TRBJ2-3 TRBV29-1 SVAGGAMSSVGSADTQY